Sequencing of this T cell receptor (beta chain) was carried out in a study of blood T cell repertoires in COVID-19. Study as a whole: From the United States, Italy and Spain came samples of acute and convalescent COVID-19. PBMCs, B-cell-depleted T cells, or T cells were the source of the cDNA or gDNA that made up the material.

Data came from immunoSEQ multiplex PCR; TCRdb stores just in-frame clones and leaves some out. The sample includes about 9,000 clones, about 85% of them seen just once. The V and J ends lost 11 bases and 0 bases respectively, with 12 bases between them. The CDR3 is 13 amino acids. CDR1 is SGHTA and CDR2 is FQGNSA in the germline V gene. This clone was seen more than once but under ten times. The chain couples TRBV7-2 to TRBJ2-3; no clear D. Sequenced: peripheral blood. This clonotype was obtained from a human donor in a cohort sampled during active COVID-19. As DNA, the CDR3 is TGTGCCTCCCGGTCCGCTAGCACAGATACGCAGTATTTT. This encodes CASRSASTDTQYF.